These 27 T cell receptor beta chains were sequenced from one sample in a study of blood T cell repertoires in COVID-19. Profiled with immunoSEQ multiplex PCR; TCRdb holds only in-frame clones, not every one. The sample has 50,000 or so clones, about 83% seen once; the top ten hold roughly 4.8%. Sequencing was done on a sample of peripheral blood. The receptors originated from a man aged 40-55 years with active COVID-19.

The rearrangement links TRBV29-1 to TRBJ2-1; 10 bases align to TRBD2. The CDR3 totals 13 residues. Germline loops: CDR1 SQVTM, CDR2 ANQGSEA. J was trimmed by 6 bases and V by 6 bases; bases with no gene match: 5. CDR3 nucleotide sequence: TGCAGCGTCGCAGGGACTAGCGTCAATGAGCAGTTCTTC. Amino acid sequence: CSVAGTSVNEQFF.

This clone occurred a few times. J is TRBJ1-5 and V is TRBV12-5; perhaps TRBD1 as D (6 bases). The V and J ends lost 0 bases and 0 bases respectively, with 21 bases between them. Germline values: CDR1 LGHNT, CDR2 FRNRAP. The length of the CDR3 is 20 residues. CDR3 in DNA: TGTGCTAGTGGTTTGGTACCGGCAGGGGAAAAGGTGTATAGCAATCAGCCCCAGCATTTT. Protein: CASGLVPAGEKVYSNQPQHF.

The gene calls are TRBV30 and TRBJ1-4; 8 bases map to TRBD1. The CDR3 extends over 15 amino acids. CDR1 is GTSNPN, CDR2 SVGIG, per germline (reference sequence). The V and J ends lost 0 bases and 8 bases, in that order; junction bases with no gene match: 8. DNA of the CDR3: TGTGCCTGGAGTGTACCCCTTAACAGGGGGGAAAAACTGTTTTTT. It codes for CAWSVPLNRGEKLFF.

The chain is built from TRBV13 and TRBJ2-3; no reliable D call. The CDR3 sequence is 12 residues long. The V and J ends lost 5 bases and 6 bases respectively, with 9 bases between them. Germline V gene sequence: CDR1 PRHDT, CDR2 FYEKMQ (reference sequence). In nucleotides, the CDR3 is TGTGCCAGCAGCAAACGGTGGGATACGCAGTATTTT. It yields the protein CASSKRWDTQYF.

This clone was observed a few times. This chain joins TRBV7-8 and TRBJ2-1, with a possible D match to TRBD2 (6 bases). The V gene lost 5 bases and the J gene lost 10 bases, with 21 bases spanning the gap. This CDR3 comprises 15 residues. The germline gives CDR1 SGHVS, CDR2 FQNEAQ. CDR3 in DNA: TGTGCCAGCAGCGGGGGGAACTGGCTTAGAAGCGAGCAGTTCTTC. This gives the protein CASSGGNWLRSEQFF.

The CDR3 protein is CASSLGRGWTGELFF. For the CDR3, the DNA is TGTGCCAGCAGCTTGGGACGAGGTTGGACCGGGGAGCTGTTTTTT. The chain combines TRBV5-4 with TRBJ2-2; D is unclear. The V gene lost 0 bases and the J gene lost 5 bases, with 11 bases spanning the gap. The CDR3 is made up of 15 amino acids. Germline values: CDR1 SGHNT, CDR2 YYREEE (reference sequence). The whole variable domain, filled in from reference TRBV5-4 and TRBJ2-2, reads ETGVTQSPTHLIKTRGQQVTLRCSSQSGHNTVSWYQQALGQGPQFIFQYYREEENGRGNFPPRFSGLQFPNYSSELNVNALELDDSALYLCASSLGRGWTGELFFGEGSRLTVL.

The J gene is TRBJ1-4, the V gene TRBV10-3, with TRBD1 matching 8 bases. The CDR3 runs 13 residues. Germline values: CDR1 ENHRY, CDR2 SYGVKD. V dropped 6 bases and J dropped 6; count of bases not matched to a gene: 3. CDR3 amino acids: CAIRPGQDEKLFF. CDR3 bases: TGTGCCATCAGGCCGGGACAGGATGAAAAACTGTTTTTT.

This clone ranks as medium-sized (0.01 to 0.1%). J is TRBJ2-7 and V is TRBV21-1; the table's D call, TRBD2, was not checked against the DNA. TRBV21-1 is given as a pseudogene. The CDR3 consists of 14 residues. CDR3 in DNA: TGTGCCAGCAGCCGTCGACTAGTGGCACACGAGCAGTACTTC. Its translation is CASSRRLVAHEQYF.

This chain links TRBV11-2 with TRBJ2-1; the match to TRBD2 covers 9 bases. This CDR3 has 15 amino acids. Per germline, CDR1 SGHAT and CDR2 FQNNGV. Germline trimming cut 3 bases from V and 4 bases from J; bases unmatched to any gene: 4. As DNA, the CDR3 is TGTGCCAGCAGCTTGACCACTAGCGGGTACAATGAGCAGTTCTTC. This encodes CASSLTTSGYNEQFF.

This chain links TRBV27 with TRBJ1-5; maybe TRBD1 (6 bases). The V end was cut by 5 bases, the J end by 2 bases, with 10 bases between. Germline lookup yields CDR1 MNHEY and CDR2 SMNVEV (reference sequence). This CDR3 has 14 amino acids. The CDR3 protein is CASSRAGGNQPQHF. For the CDR3, the DNA is TGTGCCAGCAGTAGGGCAGGGGGCAATCAGCCCCAGCATTTT.

The V and J genes are TRBV29-1 and TRBJ1-2, with D perhaps matching TRBD1 (6 bases). Deletions cut 3 bases from V and 6 bases from J, with 11 bases between. This CDR3 has 12 amino acids. The germline gives CDR1 SQVTM, CDR2 ANQGSEA. The CDR3 region has the DNA TGCAGCGTTGAGGATCAGGGGAATGGCTACACCTTC. This sequence encodes CSVEDQGNGYTF.

The V call is TRBV7-2, the J call TRBJ2-5; 13 nucleotides line up with TRBD2. With V trimmed by 0 bases and J by 4 bases, 5 bases remained unmatched. The length of the CDR3 is 17 residues. Germline CDR1 reads SGHTA; CDR2 reads FQGNSA. This CDR3 is CASSLASLAGGSETQYF. DNA of the CDR3: TGTGCCAGCAGCTTAGCTTCACTAGCGGGAGGGTCAGAGACCCAGTACTTC.

V and J are TRBV5-4 and TRBJ2-3; 12 bases fit TRBD1. V was pared by 4 bases and J by 6 bases, with 12 bases of the junction left unmatched. The CDR3 contains 17 residues. Germline V CDR1 and CDR2: SGHNT, YYREEE (reference sequence). The CDR3 bases are TGTGCCAGCAGCCCGGGACAGGGGGCTAGGTTGGTGGATACGCAGTATTTT. Amino acids: CASSPGQGARLVDTQYF.

This chain connects TRBV6-6 to TRBJ1-5; the match to TRBD1 covers 12 bases. Germline CDR1 is MNHNY and CDR2 is SVGAGI (reference sequence). The trim removed 5 bases at V and 1 base at J, leaving 21 bases unmatched. This CDR3 region has 22 residues. CDR3 amino acids: CASSPLYPWGQGARESNQPQHF. CDR3 bases: TGTGCCAGCAGTCCACTCTACCCCTGGGGACAGGGGGCGAGGGAGAGCAATCAGCCCCAGCATTTT.

CDR3 residues: CASSKYGRGLDTQYF. Here the CDR3 DNA reads TGTGCCAGCAGCAAATATGGAAGGGGGCTAGATACGCAGTATTTT. The rearrangement joins TRBV21-1 to TRBJ2-3; the table gives TRBD1 as D, unverified against the DNA. TRBV21-1 is tagged as a pseudogene. The CDR3 covers 15 residues.

This chain links TRBV2 with TRBJ2-1, with 8 bases matching TRBD2. Germline V gives CDR1 SNHLY, CDR2 FYNNEI. This CDR3 has 16 amino acids. V gave up 7 bases and J gave up 6 bases; unmatched junction bases: 14. The CDR3: CASIQLQREIGNEQFF. The CDR3 bases are TGTGCCAGCATTCAGCTGCAGCGGGAGATAGGCAATGAGCAGTTCTTC.

The chain has TRBV28 and TRBJ2-6; maybe TRBD1 (7 bases). V lost 3 bases to trimming and J lost 4 bases, with 19 bases between them. Germline V gene sequence: CDR1 MDHEN, CDR2 SYDVKM. This CDR3 is built from 18 residues. The CDR3 DNA sequence: TGTGCCAGCAGTTTGGGGCAGGGGGGATCTCTCGGGGCCAACGTCCTGACTTTC. Its translation: CASSLGQGGSLGANVLTF.

The chain recombines TRBV11-3 with TRBJ2-2; TRBD2 aligns across 7 bases. V was pared by 5 bases and J by 6 bases, with 15 bases of the junction left unmatched. The CDR3 extends over 17 amino acids. Germline-derived CDR1 and CDR2 are SGHNT and YENEEA. The CDR3 coding sequence is TGTGCCAGCAGCCCCTCCCCCGGCGGGAGCTTGGCCGGGGAGCTGTTTTTT. Amino acids: CASSPSPGGSLAGELFF.

The chain combines TRBV5-1 with TRBJ1-1, with a weak D call TRBD1 (5 bases). Germline V CDR1 and CDR2: SGHRS, YFSETQ. This CDR3 comprises 14 residues. V was trimmed by 4 bases and J by 9 bases, leaving 19 bases between them. The CDR3 DNA follows: TGCGCCAGCAGCCTGTGGGGGGACTCAGGAAAAGCTTTCTTT. Its protein is CASSLWGDSGKAFF.

The J gene is TRBJ2-3, the V gene TRBV10-3; tentatively, D is TRBD2 (6 bases). CDR1 and CDR2 (germline): ENHRY, SYGVKD. The CDR3 loop spans 16 amino acids. The V and J ends lost 8 bases and 6 bases respectively, with 24 bases between them. CDR3 sequence: CAIGLTEGPAVDTQYF. The CDR3 DNA follows: TGTGCCATCGGTTTAACGGAGGGGCCGGCGGTGGATACGCAGTATTTT.

This chain links TRBV27 with TRBJ1-1, with 7 bases aligning to TRBD1. Per germline, CDR1 MNHEY and CDR2 SMNVEV (reference sequence). The V gene end was trimmed by 1 base and the J gene end by 1 base; junction bases not matched to a gene: 3. CDR3 length equals 15 residues. CDR3 bases: TGTGCCAGCAGTTTATTAGGGGGCACGAACACTGAAGCTTTCTTT. Translated: CASSLLGGTNTEAFF.

This rearrangement joins TRBV6-1 to TRBJ1-4; TRBD1 matches 10 bases. The CDR3 is 16 amino acids. Trimming cost V 0 bases and J 5 bases; bases outside gene matches: 3. CDR1 is MNHNS and CDR2 is SASEGT in the germline V gene. The CDR3 is CASSEARGQGNEKLFF. For the CDR3, the DNA is TGTGCCAGCAGTGAAGCCCGGGGACAGGGGAATGAAAAACTGTTTTTT.

J is TRBJ1-3 and V is TRBV4-1; weak D call: TRBD1 (5 bases). CDR3 length equals 16 residues. V lost 1 base, J lost 0 bases, and 10 bases lay in between. Germline-derived CDR1 and CDR2 are MGHRA and YSYEKL. In DNA, the CDR3 is TGCGCCAGCAGCCAAGTTTGGGGGGTCTCTGGAAACACCATATATTTT. Its protein product is CASSQVWGVSGNTIYF.

This chain joins TRBV19 and TRBJ2-2, with unresolved D. Looked up from germline, CDR1 is LNHDA and CDR2 is SQIVND (reference sequence). The CDR3 is 14 residues long. Trimming left V 6 bases short and J 2 bases short, with 10 bases between. CDR3 region: CASRPGPNTGELFF. CDR3 coding DNA: TGTGCCAGTAGACCCGGTCCTAACACCGGGGAGCTGTTTTTT. The variable domain in full, with the rest retrieved from reference TRBV19 and TRBJ2-2, is DGGITQSPKYLFRKEGQNVTLSCEQNLNHDAMYWYRQDPGQGLRLIYYSQIVNDFQKGDIAEGYSVSREKKESFPLTVTSAQKNPTAFYLCASRPGPNTGELFFGEGSRLTVL.

The chain carries TRBV6-2 or TRBV6-3 and TRBJ2-1, with a weak D call TRBD1 (6 bases). The germline V gene has CDR1 MNHEY and CDR2 SVGEGT. The V end lost 3 bases, the J end lost 6 bases, and 12 bases lay between the germline ends. This CDR3 spans 14 amino acids. The CDR3 DNA sequence: TGTGCCAGCAGTTATCATACAGGGCTCAATGAGCAGTTCTTC. As protein: CASSYHTGLNEQFF.

The J gene is TRBJ2-7, the V gene TRBV7-3; the match to TRBD2 covers 11 bases. Looked up from germline, CDR1 is SGHTA and CDR2 is FQGTGA. The CDR3 has 15 residues. After removal of 5 bases from V and 4 bases from J, the junction contained 7 bases not matched to a gene. Written as DNA, the CDR3 is TGTGCCAGCAGCCTCACCGGGACTAGCGGTTACGAGCAGTACTTC. The encoded protein is CASSLTGTSGYEQYF.

The gene calls are TRBV27 and TRBJ2-2; D is uncertain. With 6 bases removed from V and 4 bases from J, the gap between germline ends came to 9 bases. The CDR3 contains 13 residues. Per the germline V gene, CDR1 is MNHEY and CDR2 is SMNVEV (reference sequence). The CDR3 here is CASSRYTTGELFF. The CDR3 coding sequence is TGTGCCAGCAGCAGGTATACCACCGGGGAGCTGTTTTTT.